These 30 T cell receptor beta chains were sequenced from one sample in a study of spatial heterogeneity in lung cancer. Findings of the study overall: Within tumors, counts of expanded alpha and beta TCRs tracked tumor mutation counts.

TCRdb fed the 5' RACE reads into MiXCR, producing one record per CDR3 protein. This sample has some 10,000 distinct CDR3 sequences; over 9.5% occur once, and the top ten carry roughly 38%. Their antigens remain unidentified. Sample time point: sample taken at primary tumor resection. The sequencing here drew on lung tumor tissue, taken at surgery. The receptors originated from a male donor with early-stage non-small cell lung cancer.

CDR3 in amino acids: CASSYRQGGYNEQFF. The CDR3 bases are TGTGCCAGCAGTTACCGACAGGGGGGCTACAATGAGCAGTTCTTC. The rearrangement joins TRBV6-2 or TRBV6-3 to TRBJ2-1; the match to TRBD1 covers 9 bases. The CDR3 sequence is 15 residues long. The germline gives CDR1 MNHEY, CDR2 SVGEGT. V was pared by 2 bases and J by 3 bases, with 2 bases of the junction left unmatched.

This clonotype has ten or more counts. The chain combines TRBV29-1 with TRBJ2-7; D possibly corresponds to TRBD1 (6 bases). V was pared by 6 bases and J by 1 base, with 10 bases between. The germline gives CDR1 SQVTM, CDR2 ANQGSEA. The CDR3 is 12 residues long. The CDR3 DNA follows: TGCAGCGTCGGACAGCGGTCCTACGAGCAGTACTTC. Amino acid sequence: CSVGQRSYEQYF.

The chain recombines TRBV19 with TRBJ1-2; D is undetermined. The CDR3 has 12 amino acids. Germline V lookup: CDR1 LNHDA, CDR2 SQIVND (reference sequence). The germline V and J ends were trimmed by 0 bases and 4 bases, with 3 bases remaining between them. CDR3 DNA sequence: TGTGCCAGTAGTATAGATGGCTATGGCTACACCTTC. Translation gives CASSIDGYGYTF.

The chain couples TRBV7-9 to TRBJ1-5; 7 positions match TRBD1. V lost 1 base to trimming and J lost 3 bases; unmatched junction nucleotides: 9. The CDR3 runs 17 residues. Germline V CDR1 and CDR2: SEHNR, FQNEAQ (reference sequence). The CDR3 nucleotides are TGTGCCAGCAGCTTAGGTCTCCAGGGGGGAACCAATCAGCCCCAGCATTTT. This sequence encodes CASSLGLQGGTNQPQHF.

The CDR3 coding sequence is TGTGCCAGCAGTTTTGTAGCAGCATCTAGCACAGATACGCAGTATTTT. This gives the protein CASSFVAASSTDTQYF. The chain couples TRBV28 to TRBJ2-3; D ambiguous. The ends were cut back, 3 bases at V and 0 bases at J, with 13 bases in the middle. CDR1 is MDHEN, CDR2 SYDVKM, per germline. The CDR3 covers 16 residues.

This clonotype was seen at least ten times. The CDR3 protein is CASRSPGVGEQFF. DNA of the CDR3: TGTGCCAGCAGGAGTCCGGGAGTGGGTGAGCAGTTCTTC. The chain couples TRBV6-5 to TRBJ2-1, with D maybe TRBD2 (6 bases). Germline V gene data show CDR1 as MNHEY and CDR2 as SVGAGI. V was shortened by 6 bases and J by 9 bases, with 15 bases between the two germline ends. The CDR3 is 13 amino acids.

A few counts support this clonotype. The V and J genes are TRBV10-3 and TRBJ1-1; tentatively, D is TRBD1 (6 bases). V was clipped by 4 bases and J by 3 bases, with 27 bases between them. Germline CDR1 reads ENHRY; CDR2 reads SYGVKD. This CDR3 is built from 19 residues. CDR3 in DNA: TGTGCCATCAGTGGGGGTACGGTCAAAGGACCGGGGGGCTACACTGAAGCTTTCTTT. Protein product: CAISGGTVKGPGGYTEAFF.

This clonotype turned up a few times. The genes are TRBV5-6 and TRBJ2-3; 14 positions agree with TRBD2. Per the germline V gene, CDR1 is SGHDT and CDR2 is YYEEEE. V dropped 4 bases and J dropped 5; count of bases not matched to a gene: 3. CDR3 length: 15 residues. CDR3 loop: CASSPGLAGVDTQYF. CDR3 sequence (DNA): TGTGCCAGCAGCCCGGGACTAGCGGGGGTAGATACGCAGTATTTT.

This clonotype is deemed medium-sized (0.01 to 0.1%). The chain has TRBV5-6 and TRBJ2-2, with 9 bases fitting TRBD1. Losses at the gene ends were 3 bases for V and 7 bases for J; bases not matched to a gene: 4. Germline V gene sequence: CDR1 SGHDT, CDR2 YYEEEE. This CDR3 is 14 amino acids long. This CDR3 is CASSSGTGIGELFF. In DNA form, the CDR3 reads TGTGCCAGCAGCTCCGGGACAGGGATCGGGGAGCTGTTTTTT.

This clonotype has at least ten counts. V is TRBV28 and J is TRBJ1-1, with 8 positions matching TRBD1. J was trimmed by 0 bases and V by 5 bases; bases with no gene match: 8. Germline loops: CDR1 MDHEN, CDR2 SYDVKM. The length of the CDR3 is 16 residues. CDR3 protein: CASSTHPGQVNTEAFF. CDR3 DNA sequence: TGTGCCAGCAGTACCCATCCGGGACAGGTGAACACTGAAGCTTTCTTT.

To note about this clonotype: Given a much more abundant clone one base away, this may be a read error. The CDR3 DNA is TGTGCCAGCAGTTACGGGTGGTACGAGCAGTGCTTC. It codes for CASSYGWYEQCF. V and J are TRBV6-2 or TRBV6-3 and TRBJ2-7; D remains ambiguous. CDR3 length equals 12 residues. Germline V gene sequence: CDR1 MNHEY, CDR2 SVGEGT.

There are many counts of this clonotype. This chain joins TRBV20-1 and TRBJ1-1; D is uncertain. Trimming stripped 8 bases from V and 5 bases from J, with 18 bases between. The germline CDR1 and CDR2 sequences are DFQATT and SNEGSKA (reference sequence). This CDR3 is built from 13 residues. DNA of the CDR3: TGCAGTCCCTTTCAAAATTTTCGGACTGAAGCTTTCTTT. Protein: CSPFQNFRTEAFF.

This clonotype was recorded many times. V is TRBV19 and J is TRBJ1-5; D might be TRBD1 (6 bases). V was trimmed by 5 bases and J by 4 bases, leaving 15 bases between them. The CDR3 length is 15 residues. Germline loops: CDR1 LNHDA, CDR2 SQIVND (reference sequence). This chain's CDR3 is CASSAHRVRNQPQHF. CDR3 sequence (DNA): TGTGCCAGTAGTGCCCACAGGGTTCGGAATCAGCCCCAGCATTTT.

This chain links TRBV6-1 with TRBJ2-1; the match to TRBD2 covers 9 bases. The CDR3 is 14 residues long. From germline, CDR1 is MNHNS and CDR2 SASEGT. J gave up 9 bases and V 6 bases, and 9 bases lay outside the gene matches. The DNA for the CDR3 is TGTGCCAGCAGGTCTAGCGGGGATTCCAGTGAGCAGTTCTTC. Translation: CASRSSGDSSEQFF.

The sample holds a few counts of this clonotype. This sequence joins TRBV2 and TRBJ2-2; 10 bases fit TRBD1. In germline, CDR1 is SNHLY, CDR2 FYNNEI. CDR3 length: 16 amino acids. V lost 8 bases, J lost 2 bases, and 8 bases stayed unmatched. For the CDR3, the DNA is TGTGCCAGCGGGGACAGGGGCCTCCTAAACACCGGGGAGCTGTTTTTT. It is translated as CASGDRGLLNTGELFF. Drawing the rest from reference TRBV2 and TRBJ2-2, the complete variable domain is EPEVTQTPSHQVTQMGQEVILRCVPISNHLYFYWYRQILGQKVEFLVSFYNNEISEKSEIFDDQFSVERPDGSNFTLKIRSTKLEDSAMYFCASGDRGLLNTGELFFGEGSRLTVL.

The rearrangement joins TRBV18 to TRBJ2-3, with TRBD1 identical over 9 bases. Trimming at V came to 6 bases and at J to 7 bases, leaving 5 bases not matched to a gene. This CDR3 region has 13 residues. The V gene's germline CDR1 is KGHSH and CDR2 LQKENI. The CDR3: CASSGTGMNTQYF. The CDR3 nucleotides read TGTGCCAGCTCCGGGACAGGGATGAATACGCAGTATTTT.

The chain uses TRBV4-1 and TRBJ1-1; 12 nucleotides match TRBD1. The V segment lost 4 bases and the J segment 5 bases; nucleotides outside the gene matches: 8. Per the germline V gene, CDR1 is MGHRA and CDR2 is YSYEKL. This CDR3 region has 16 residues. The CDR3 region has the DNA TGCGCCAGCAGCCCTGGGACAGGGGGCGAATTTACTGAAGCTTTCTTT. Its protein is CASSPGTGGEFTEAFF.

The chain employs TRBV28 and TRBJ2-2; D might be TRBD2 (5 bases). Germline-derived CDR1 and CDR2 are MDHEN and SYDVKM. The CDR3 spans 16 residues. V was clipped by 6 bases and J by 2 bases, with 16 bases between them. The CDR3 loop reads CASSPARDGNTGELFF. In DNA form, the CDR3 reads TGTGCCAGCAGCCCCGCCCGGGATGGTAACACCGGGGAGCTGTTTTTT.

In this sample, this clonotype turned up a few times. CDR3 region: CASSSTGNTEAFF. CDR3 bases: TGCGCCAGCAGTTCGACAGGGAACACTGAAGCTTTCTTT. The chain recombines TRBV10-1 with TRBJ1-1; D possibly corresponds to TRBD1 (6 bases). The V end was cut by 5 bases, the J end by 1 base, with 8 bases between. The germline gives CDR1 WNHNN, CDR2 SYGVQD (reference sequence). The CDR3 has 13 residues.

Many counts were recorded for this clonotype. The chain combines TRBV18 with TRBJ1-2, with D possibly matching TRBD1 (5 bases). The CDR3 covers 16 residues. The V end was cut by 0 bases, the J end by 0 bases, with 11 bases between. Germline V lookup: CDR1 KGHSH, CDR2 LQKENI. CDR3 residues: CASSPPGTVANYGYTF. The CDR3 coding sequence is TGTGCCAGCTCACCACCGGGGACGGTAGCTAACTATGGCTACACCTTC.

This clonotype has just a few counts. The CDR3 loop is CSARGLAISGNTIYF. The CDR3 DNA sequence: TGCAGTGCTAGAGGCCTGGCCATCTCTGGAAACACCATATATTTT. V is TRBV20-1 and J is TRBJ1-3; no clear D. The CDR3 is made up of 15 amino acids. Germline CDR1 is DFQATT and CDR2 is SNEGSKA (reference sequence). The V gene lost 1 base and the J gene lost 0 bases, with 10 bases spanning the gap.

This clonotype occurred a few times. The CDR3 protein is CASSRQGIYNEQFF. The CDR3 DNA reads TGCGCCAGCAGCAGACAGGGAATCTACAATGAGCAGTTCTTC. This chain uses TRBV10-2 with TRBJ2-1, with TRBD1 matching over 7 bases. The CDR3 has 14 residues. From germline, CDR1 is WSHSY and CDR2 SAAADI. The V gene end was trimmed by 6 bases and the J gene end by 3 bases; junction bases not matched to a gene: 5.

This clonotype was found many times. The J gene is TRBJ1-5, the V gene TRBV12-3 or TRBV12-4; D is ambiguous. The CDR3 extends over 13 amino acids. The ends were cut back, 3 bases at V and 9 bases at J, with 12 bases in the middle. The CDR3 protein is CASSLSDTWPQHF. The CDR3 DNA follows: TGTGCCAGCAGTTTGAGCGACACTTGGCCCCAGCATTTT.

This clonotype showed up just a few times. The chain carries TRBV7-2 and TRBJ2-1; 7 bases align to TRBD1. V was pared by 3 bases and J by 6 bases, with 2 bases of the junction left unmatched. Germline-derived CDR1 and CDR2 are SGHTA and FQGNSA. There are 13 residues in the CDR3. The DNA for the CDR3 is TGTGCCAGCAGCTTGACAGGGTTCAATGAGCAGTTCTTC. It encodes CASSLTGFNEQFF. Supplemented by reference TRBV7-2 and TRBJ2-1, the full variable domain reads GAGVSQSPSNKVTEKGKDVELRCDPISGHTALYWYRQSLGQGLEFLIYFQGNSAPDKSGLPSDRFSAERTGGSVSTLTIQRTQQEDSAVYLCASSLTGFNEQFFGPGTRLTVL.

This clonotype occurred many times. V is TRBV5-4 and J is TRBJ1-3; D ambiguous. Trimming took off 6 bases at V and 0 bases at J, with 7 bases between the two ends. The germline CDR1 and CDR2 sequences are SGHNT and YYREEE (reference sequence). The CDR3 runs 13 residues. The CDR3 nucleotides read TGTGCCAGCAAGCCTCACTCTGGAAACACCATATATTTT. Translating it yields CASKPHSGNTIYF.

This clonotype occurred a few times. V is TRBV28 and J is TRBJ1-4; no definite D call. CDR1 MDHEN and CDR2 SYDVKM come from the germline V gene. Trimming pared 6 bases from V and 2 bases from J, leaving 13 bases between. There are 15 residues in the CDR3. CDR3 sequence reads: CASSTPRVTNEKLFF. The CDR3, as DNA: TGTGCCAGCAGCACCCCTCGGGTTACTAATGAAAAACTGTTTTTT.

Relative to its sample, this clonotype is medium-sized. The chain links TRBV20-1 to TRBJ1-1, with D possibly TRBD1 on 6 matching bases. The V gene lost 5 bases and the J gene lost 4 bases, with 8 bases spanning the gap. This CDR3 comprises 11 residues. Per the germline V gene, CDR1 is DFQATT and CDR2 is SNEGSKA (reference sequence). CDR3 amino acids: CSAQQGTEAFF. CDR3 bases: TGCAGTGCTCAACAGGGCACTGAAGCTTTCTTT.

A few counts support this clonotype. The rearrangement uses TRBV20-1 and TRBJ1-4; D is possibly TRBD1 (5 bases). Germline V CDR1 and CDR2: DFQATT, SNEGSKA (reference sequence). The V and J ends lost 6 bases and 6 bases respectively, with 20 bases between them. The CDR3 contains 15 residues. Written as DNA, the CDR3 is TGCAGTGCCTTGCAGGTCCCAAGGGGTTATGAAAAACTGTTTTTT. Translating gives CSALQVPRGYEKLFF.

This clonotype was found a few times. The chain recombines TRBV7-2 with TRBJ2-3, with TRBD2 identical over 7 bases. CDR3 length equals 14 residues. V lost 4 bases to trimming and J lost 1 base; unmatched junction nucleotides: 2. Germline lookup yields CDR1 SGHTA and CDR2 FQGNSA. Here the CDR3 DNA reads TGTGCCAGCAGCTCAACTAGCGGCACAGATACGCAGTATTTT. Its translation: CASSSTSGTDTQYF.

In its sample, this clonotype was seen many times. The rearrangement links TRBV7-9 to TRBJ2-7, with unresolved D. CDR3 length: 12 residues. Trimming shortened V by 3 bases and J by 0 bases, and 3 bases separated the two germline ends. CDR1 is SEHNR, CDR2 FQNEAQ, per germline (reference sequence). The CDR3 DNA reads TGTGCCAGCAGCTTCAGCTCCTACGAGCAGTACTTC. Its protein is CASSFSSYEQYF.